The 3 T cell receptor beta chains below all came from one sample that was sequenced in a study of CD8+CD57+ T cells in acquired aplastic anemia. By flow cytometry, patients selected for sequencing had shown an expansion of CD8+CD57+ cells. The study profiled TCR beta VDJ and CDR3 using genomic DNA as template. TCRdb processed the reads anew with MiXCR; each CDR3 protein has one entry. Of 450,000 to 550,000 distinct CDR3 sequences in the sample, around 30% are singletons; the top ten hold less than 1%. The sample was sorted CD4+, CD8+, or CD8+CD57+ T cells (not recorded which) from PBMCs. The receptors originated from a human donor with aplastic anemia.

This clonotype was recorded at least ten times. This rearrangement joins TRBV29-1 to TRBJ2-5, with 10 bases identical to TRBD1. V lost 7 bases and J lost 5; bases outside the gene matches: 13. This CDR3 comprises 15 residues. CDR1 and CDR2 (germline): SQVTM, ANQGSEA. DNA of the CDR3: TGCAGCGCCGCGCCGCGACAGGGGGCTTCGGAGACCCAGTACTTC. This sequence encodes CSAAPRQGASETQYF.

As concerns this clonotype: The junction and the germline gene differ at one end; a read error may be behind it. This chain uses TRBV7-2 with TRBJ2-5; maybe TRBD2 (6 bases). Per germline, CDR1 SGHTA and CDR2 FQGNSA. The CDR3 has 15 residues. The CDR3 nucleotides read TGTGCCAGTAGCTTAGGGGCCCTGGGGGAGGCGACCCAGTACTTC. Translating it yields CASSLGALGEATQYF.

The chain recombines TRBV5-1 with TRBJ2-7; 9 bases agree with TRBD2. The germline gives CDR1 SGHRS, CDR2 YFSETQ. CDR3 length: 15 amino acids. The V gene end was trimmed by 0 bases and the J gene end by 5 bases; junction bases not matched to a gene: 6. The CDR3 sequence is CASSLAGGGADEQYF. The CDR3 coding sequence is TGCGCCAGCAGCTTGGCTGGCGGGGGGGCGGACGAGCAGTACTTC.